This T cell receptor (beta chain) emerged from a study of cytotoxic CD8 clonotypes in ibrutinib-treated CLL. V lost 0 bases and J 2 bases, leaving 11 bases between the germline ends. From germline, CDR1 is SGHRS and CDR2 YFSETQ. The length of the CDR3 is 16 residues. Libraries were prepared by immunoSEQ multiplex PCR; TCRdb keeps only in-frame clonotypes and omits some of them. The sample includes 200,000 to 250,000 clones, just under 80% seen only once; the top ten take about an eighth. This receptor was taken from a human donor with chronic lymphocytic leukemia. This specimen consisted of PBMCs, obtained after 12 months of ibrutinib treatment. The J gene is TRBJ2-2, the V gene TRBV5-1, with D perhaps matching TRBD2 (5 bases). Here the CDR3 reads CASSLVSRANTGELFF. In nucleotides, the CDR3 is TGCGCCAGCAGCTTGGTTTCGCGGGCAAACACCGGGGAGCTGTTTTTT.